The following is a T cell receptor beta chain sequence with its context. Its target is unknown. PCR amplification relied on 60 Vbeta primers (plus 13 Jbeta primers). Method: immunoSEQ multiplex PCR; TCRdb's copy keeps in-frame clones and lacks some. Found here are around 88,000 clones, 78% of them singletons; the top ten hold about 4%. These data are taken from a study of cytomegalovirus exposure and HLA in healthy donors. Unrecorded immune exposures were likely, despite nominal health at sampling. CDR1 is SQVTM and CDR2 is ANQGSEA in the germline V gene. This CDR3 spans 14 amino acids. V trimming: 6 bases; J trimming: 6 bases; junction bases outside the gene matches: 12. Overall study results and limits: A list of roughly 160 TCR beta chains associated with cytomegalovirus was given. TCR beta V- and J-gene trimming, according to a later analysis, was linked to a missense DCLRE1C variant. Productive status was seen about 87% or about 30% of the time for most TCR beta V segments in an earlier analysis.

The clonotype originates from a woman aged 40 to 55 in good health and CMV-seropositive. The chain employs TRBV29-1 and TRBJ1-2, with 8 nucleotides matching TRBD1. The sequenced material came from PBMCs. Written as DNA, the CDR3 is TGCAGCGTCCATGATCAATTGGACAGGGATGGCTACACCTTC. Translation: CSVHDQLDRDGYTF.